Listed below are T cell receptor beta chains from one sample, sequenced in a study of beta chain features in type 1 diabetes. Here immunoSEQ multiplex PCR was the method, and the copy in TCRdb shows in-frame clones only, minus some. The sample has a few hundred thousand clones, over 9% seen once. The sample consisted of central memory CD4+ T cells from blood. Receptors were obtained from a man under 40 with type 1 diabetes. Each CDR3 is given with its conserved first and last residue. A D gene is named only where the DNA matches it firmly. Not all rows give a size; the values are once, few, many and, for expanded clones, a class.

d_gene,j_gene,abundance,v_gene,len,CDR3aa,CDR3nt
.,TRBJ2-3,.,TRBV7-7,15,CASSSGPGPTDTQYF,TGTGCCAGCAGCTCCGGTCCGGGTCCCACAGATACGCAGTATTTT
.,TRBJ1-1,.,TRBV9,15,CASSGGATFGTEAFF,TGTGCCAGCAGCGGAGGGGCTACTTTTGGCACTGAAGCTTTCTTT
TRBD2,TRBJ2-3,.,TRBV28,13,CATSLAGGDTQYF,TGTGCCACCTCGCTAGCGGGAGGAGATACGCAGTATTTT
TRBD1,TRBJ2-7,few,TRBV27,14,CAISKTGDGYEQYF,TGTGCCATCAGTAAGACAGGGGACGGCTACGAGCAGTACTTC
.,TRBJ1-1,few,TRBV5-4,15,CASTRGGRASAEAFF,TGTGCCAGCACCCGGGGGGGCAGGGCCAGTGCAGAAGCTTTCTTT
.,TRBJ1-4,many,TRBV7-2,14,CASSYRATNEKLFF,TGTGCCAGCAGCTACAGAGCAACTAATGAAAAACTGTTTTTT
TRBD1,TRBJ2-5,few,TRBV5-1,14,CASSSTGGLETQYF,TGCGCCAGCAGTAGCACAGGGGGCTTGGAGACCCAGTACTTC
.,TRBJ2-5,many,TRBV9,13,CASSVRTQETQYF,TGTGCCAGCAGCGTACGTACCCAAGAGACCCAGTACTTC
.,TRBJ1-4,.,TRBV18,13,CASSPSTEEKLFF,TGTGCCAGCTCACCCTCCACGGAGGAAAAACTGTTTTTT
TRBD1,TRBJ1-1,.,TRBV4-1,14,CASSQGQGTTEAFF,TGCGCCAGCAGCCAAGGACAGGGTACAACTGAAGCTTTCTTT
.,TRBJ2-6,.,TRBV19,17,CASSILGGGIGANVLTF,TGTGCCAGTAGTATATTAGGAGGAGGGATCGGGGCCAACGTCCTGACTTTC
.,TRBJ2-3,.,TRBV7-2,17,CASSRGGGGVGTDTQYF,TGTGCCAGCAGCCGAGGCGGAGGGGGCGTGGGTACAGATACGCAGTATTTT
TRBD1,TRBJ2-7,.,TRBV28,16,CASSPFPGQGGYEQYF,TGTGCCAGCAGTCCGTTCCCGGGACAGGGGGGCTACGAGCAGTACTTC
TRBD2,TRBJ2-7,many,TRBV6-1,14,CASSEVETSGRQYF,TGTGCCAGCAGTGAAGTGGAGACTAGCGGGAGGCAGTACTTC
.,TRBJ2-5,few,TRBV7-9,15,CASSPISGSPGTQYF,TGTGCCAGCAGCCCCATCTCAGGCTCGCCGGGGACCCAGTACTTC
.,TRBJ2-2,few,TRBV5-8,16,CASSLHREVNTGELFF,TGTGCCAGCAGCTTACACCGAGAAGTGAACACCGGGGAGCTGTTTTTT
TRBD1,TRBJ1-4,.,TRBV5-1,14,CASSLTGTDEKLFF,TGCGCCAGCAGCCTTACCGGGACAGATGAAAAACTGTTTTTT
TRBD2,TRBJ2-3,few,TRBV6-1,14,CASSWGLGVDTQYF,TGTGCCAGCAGTTGGGGACTAGGGGTGGATACGCAGTATTTT
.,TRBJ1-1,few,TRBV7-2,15,CASSAGSSMNTEAFF,TGTGCCAGCAGCGCCGGAAGCAGCATGAACACTGAAGCTTTCTTT
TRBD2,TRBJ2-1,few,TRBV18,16,CASSLGTSGKGGEQFF,TGTGCCAGCTCACTGGGGACTAGCGGGAAAGGTGGTGAGCAGTTCTTC
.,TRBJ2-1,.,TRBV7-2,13,CASSQLWSTEQFF,TGTGCCAGCAGCCAGCTCTGGTCCACAGAGCAGTTCTTC
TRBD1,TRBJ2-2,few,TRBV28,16,CASSFTGADDTGELFF,TGTGCCAGCAGTTTTACAGGGGCCGACGACACCGGGGAGCTGTTTTTT
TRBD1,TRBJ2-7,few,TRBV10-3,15,CAISESGTGGHTQYF,TGTGCCATCAGTGAGTCCGGGACAGGGGGCCATACGCAGTACTTC
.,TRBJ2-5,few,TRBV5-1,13,CASSWAGEETQYF,TGCGCCAGCAGCTGGGCTGGCGAAGAGACCCAGTACTTC
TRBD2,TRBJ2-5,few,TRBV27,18,CASSLTSGAHFSGETQYF,TGTGCCAGCAGTTTAACTAGCGGGGCGCACTTTTCGGGGGAGACCCAGTACTTC
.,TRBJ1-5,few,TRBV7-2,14,CASSLRLSDQPQHF,TGTGCCAGCAGCTTGAGACTCTCTGATCAGCCCCAGCATTTT
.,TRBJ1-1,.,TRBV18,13,CASSPAMNTEAFF,TGTGCCAGCTCACCGGCCATGAACACTGAAGCTTTCTTT
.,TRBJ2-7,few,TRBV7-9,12,CASSLTVHEQYF,TGTGCCAGCAGCCTGACAGTCCACGAGCAGTACTTC
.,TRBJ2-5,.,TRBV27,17,CASSRGSIRVHQETQYF,TGTGCCAGCAGTCGAGGCTCTATCAGGGTACACCAAGAGACCCAGTACTTC
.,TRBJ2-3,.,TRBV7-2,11,CASSRTDTQYF,TGTGCCAGCAGCAGGACAGATACGCAGTATTTT
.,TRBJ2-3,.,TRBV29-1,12,CSVVPSTDTQYF,TGCAGCGTTGTTCCCTCCACAGATACGCAGTATTTT
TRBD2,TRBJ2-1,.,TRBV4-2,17,CASSQVAAGLLYNEQFF,TGTGCCAGCAGCCAAGTTGCGGCGGGACTACTGTACAATGAGCAGTTCTTC
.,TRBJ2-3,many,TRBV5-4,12,CASSGITDTQYF,TGTGCCAGCAGCGGCATCACAGATACGCAGTATTTT
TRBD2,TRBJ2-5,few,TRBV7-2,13,CASSFRLAETQYF,TGTGCCAGCAGCTTTAGACTAGCAGAGACCCAGTACTTC
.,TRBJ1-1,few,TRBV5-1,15,CASSLLIGLNTEAFF,TGCGCCAGCAGCCTTTTGATTGGATTGAACACTGAAGCTTTCTTT
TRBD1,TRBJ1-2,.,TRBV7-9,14,CASSLAGGIYGYTF,TGTGCCAGCAGCTTAGCAGGGGGCATCTATGGCTACACCTTC